The clone carrying this TCR beta chain showed up just once. The data were obtained in a study of shared clonotypes between healthy human individuals. V was clipped by 4 bases and J by 7 bases, with 10 bases between them. The CDR3 loop spans 13 amino acids. Germline CDR1 reads SEHNR; CDR2 reads FQNEAQ (reference sequence). Terminally differentiated effector memory CD45RA+ cells were left out of the naive CD8 fraction, which was CD45RO-negative and positively selected for CCR7. Some clones are missing from TCRdb's copy, which holds only in-frame ones; the method was immunoSEQ multiplex PCR. The sample yields under 2,000,000 clones, 85% to 95% seen once.

The rearrangement joins TRBV7-9 to TRBJ2-2; tentative D call: TRBD2 (5 bases). This sequence originates from a man aged 18 to 29 in good health. Sequences were obtained from naive CD8+ T cells sorted from blood. CDR3 region: CASSSMEDGELFF. In DNA, the CDR3 is TGTGCCAGCAGCTCGATGGAGGACGGGGAGCTGTTTTTT.